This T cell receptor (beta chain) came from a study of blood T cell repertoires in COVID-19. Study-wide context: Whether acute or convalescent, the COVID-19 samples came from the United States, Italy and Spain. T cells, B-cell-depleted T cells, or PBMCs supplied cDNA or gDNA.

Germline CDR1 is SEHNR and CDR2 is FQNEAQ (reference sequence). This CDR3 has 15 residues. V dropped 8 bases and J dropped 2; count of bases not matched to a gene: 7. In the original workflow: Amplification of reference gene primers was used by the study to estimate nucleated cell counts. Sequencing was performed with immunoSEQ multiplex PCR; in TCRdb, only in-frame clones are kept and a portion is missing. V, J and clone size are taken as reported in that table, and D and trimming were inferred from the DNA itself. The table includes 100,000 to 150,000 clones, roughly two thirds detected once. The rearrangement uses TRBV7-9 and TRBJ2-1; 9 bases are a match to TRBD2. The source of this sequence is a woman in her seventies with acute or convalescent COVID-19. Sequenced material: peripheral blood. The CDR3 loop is CASVEASGAYNEQFF. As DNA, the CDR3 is TGTGCCAGCGTAGAGGCTAGCGGGGCCTACAATGAGCAGTTCTTC.